This entry lists 4 T cell receptor beta chains sequenced from one sample in a study of cytomegalovirus exposure and HLA in healthy donors. Method: immunoSEQ multiplex PCR; TCRdb's copy keeps in-frame clones and lacks some. The sample has about 130,000 clones, under 90% seen once. Input material: PBMCs. The receptor set was obtained from a man aged 30 to 45 in good health and CMV-seronegative.

The chain links TRBV7-6 to TRBJ2-1, with 11 bases fitting TRBD2. After removal of 3 bases from V and 5 bases from J, the junction contained 3 bases not matched to a gene. The length of the CDR3 is 15 residues. CDR1 and CDR2 (germline): SGHVS, FNYEAQ. The CDR3 bases are TGTGCCAGCAGCTTCCGACTAGCGGGGCACAATGAGCAGTTCTTC. Translating gives CASSFRLAGHNEQFF.

This clone was counted a few times. This sequence joins TRBV4-3 and TRBJ1-1; no clear D gene. CDR1 is LGHNA, CDR2 YSLEER, per germline. Deletions cut 0 bases from V and 8 bases from J, with 10 bases between. The CDR3 is 13 residues long. The CDR3 DNA follows: TGCGCCAGCAGCCAAGATGGGAGGGCCGAAGCTTTCTTT. Translated: CASSQDGRAEAFF.

This clone was observed a single time. CDR3 DNA sequence: TGTGCCAGCAGCTTAGAGCAGGTTTCGTCTTACGAGCAGTACTTC. Its protein product is CASSLEQVSSYEQYF. V is TRBV11-2 and J is TRBJ2-7, with D unclear. CDR3 size: 15 residues. Germline-derived CDR1 and CDR2 are SGHAT and FQNNGV. V dropped 0 bases and J dropped 4 bases, with 13 bases sitting between them. Combining the CDR3 with reference TRBV11-2 and TRBJ2-7 gives the whole variable domain EAGVAQSPRYKIIEKRQSVAFWCNPISGHATLYWYQQILGQGPKLLIQFQNNGVVDDSQLPKDRFSAERLKGVDSTLKIQPAKLEDSAVYLCASSLEQVSSYEQYFGPGTRLTVT.

V and J are TRBV11-2 and TRBJ2-2; 8 bases fit TRBD1. Germline values: CDR1 SGHAT, CDR2 FQNNGV. CDR3 length: 15 residues. V trimming: 4 bases; J trimming: 5 bases; junction bases outside the gene matches: 6. The CDR3 DNA reads TGTGCCAGCAGCTCAGGGGGCGCGGGGACCGGGGAGCTGTTTTTT. As protein: CASSSGGAGTGELFF.